This record concerns one TCR beta chain sequence. Its antigen remains unidentified. No much larger clone is present one base from it, and per-base qualities are unavailable. For sequencing of the TCRbeta CDR3 region, genomic DNA was extracted from the sorted cells. The immunoSEQ Assay was used for sequencing of TCRbeta CDR3 regions. TCRdb obtained this table from immuneACCESS and retained in-frame rearrangements with V and J assigned. These tables miss some clones; where compared with another copy, unresolved V genes account for less than half of the shortfall, and the remainder is unexplained. The sample table contains some 47,000 clones; only one count was recorded for around 74% of them. The biggest ten clones account for around 1.9% of the sample. Patients with autoimmune disease history or receiving systemic immunosuppression were excluded from the trial. In every dose cohort, peripheral blood was drawn for TCR sequencing at baseline, cycle 4 day 1, and cycle 7 day 1. Samples were obtained from an open-label, multicenter, first-in-human phase I dose-escalation trial of ivuxolimab. Adults with locally advanced or metastatic melanoma, renal cell carcinoma, hepatocellular carcinoma or head and neck squamous cell carcinoma were enrolled in the trial. Before TCR sequencing, CD4+ and CD8+ T cells were separately sorted from peripheral blood.

This specimen comes from a study of OX40 agonist ivuxolimab in advanced cancers. Turning to the overall study: Ivuxolimab was a fully human IgG2 agonistic monoclonal antibody targeting the costimulatory receptor OX40 (CD134). Intravenous ivuxolimab was administered to patients every 2 weeks at six dose levels: 0.01, 0.1, 0.3, 1.5, 3 and 10 mg/kg. The monotherapy dose-escalation portion (N = 52 patients) of the phase I ivuxolimab trial is reported in the paper. Patients were allowed to have had prior anti-PD-1, anti-PD-L1 or anti-CTLA-4 therapy, and 40% of the dose-escalation patients had been treated with checkpoint inhibitors. The purpose of peripheral TCRbeta sequencing was to test whether ivuxolimab changed TCR sequence diversity and led to clonal T-cell expansion. Partial responses were achieved by three dose-escalation patients, of whom one had hepatocellular carcinoma and two had cutaneous melanoma. A male proportion of roughly 80% and a mean age of approximately 61 years, ranging from about 23 to 90, were recorded for the dose-escalation cohort. Among the roughly 52 dose-escalation patients, about 20 had hepatocellular carcinoma, some 15 melanoma, 9 renal cell carcinoma and 9 head and neck cancer.

Overall results and qualifications from the work: Partial responders in the 0.1-3.0 mg/kg groups had among the lowest normalized peripheral clonal expansion, especially among CD8+ T cells. Antigen specificity was not determined for the clonally expanded peripheral T cells. Low levels of normalized T-cell clonal expansion were also seen in some patients who did not respond. After ivuxolimab, expanded clones were on average more numerous among CD8+ T cells than among CD4+ T cells. Clonal expansion of both CD4+ and CD8+ blood T cells was observed from baseline to week 6 at doses 0.1 to 3.0 mg/kg.

The junction shows trimming of 6 bases on V and 0 bases on J, plus 11 bases between the germline ends. Measured from the cysteine to the phenylalanine, the CDR3 is 15 residues long. The DNA shown is the 45-base CDR3, in frame from base 1. The germline V gene gives CDR1 as MDHEN and CDR2 as SYDVKM. The sequence was collected from an adult with an advanced solid tumor such as melanoma, head and neck, liver or kidney cancer. Sequenced here: CD4+ or CD8+ T cells sorted from blood, sampled in a trial of the OX40 agonist ivuxolimab. Recombination connected TRBV28 to TRBJ1-4, with an unclear D gene assignment. The CDR3 loop reads CASSPYGATNEKLFF. The nucleotides are TGTGCCAGCAGCCCCTATGGGGCAACTAATGAAAAACTGTTTTTT.